The rows below give T cell receptor beta chains drawn from one sample of a study of blood T cell repertoires in COVID-19. This table comes from immunoSEQ multiplex PCR, and its TCRdb copy is limited to in-frame clones, with some not included. This sample yields roughly 250,000 clones, of which 91% are seen a single time; about 2.5% belongs to the top ten. The sequencing input was peripheral blood. The source of these receptors is a person aged 18 to 30 with COVID-19, enrolled during active disease. Each CDR3 is given with its conserved first and last residue. The D gene is left open where the match is weak. Some rows have no size entry. The others give once, few or many, or a class for an expanded clone.

j_gene,abundance,v_gene,d_gene,len,CDR3aa,CDR3nt
TRBJ1-1,NA,TRBV6-5,TRBD1,13,CASSYRGHTEAFF,TGTGCCAGCAGTTACAGGGGGCACACTGAAGCTTTCTTT
TRBJ2-1,NA,TRBV23-1,NA,11,CASSQSPSQFF,TGCGCCAGCAGTCAATCCCCATCGCAGTTCTTC
TRBJ2-7,NA,TRBV6-1,TRBD2,14,CASSEEVAGDEQYF,TGTGCCAGCAGTGAAGAGGTAGCGGGAGACGAGCAGTACTTC
TRBJ2-1,NA,TRBV12-5,TRBD1,19,CASGLVKTQGQGAQHEQFF,TGTGCTAGTGGTTTGGTTAAGACTCAGGGACAGGGGGCACAACATGAGCAGTTCTTC
TRBJ1-1,NA,TRBV6-5,NA,15,CASSYGGVAGTEAFF,TGTGCCAGCAGTTATGGAGGGGTAGCGGGGACTGAAGCTTTCTTT
TRBJ2-2,NA,TRBV9,NA,14,CASSVGHITGELFF,TGTGCCAGCAGCGTAGGGCACATTACCGGGGAGCTGTTTTTT
TRBJ2-3,NA,TRBV5-1,TRBD1,18,CASSLGLLGTAVPDTQYF,TGCGCCAGCAGCTTGGGCCTACTGGGGACAGCCGTCCCGGATACGCAGTATTTT
TRBJ1-3,NA,TRBV15,NA,15,CATSRDRVPGNTIYF,TGTGCCACCAGCAGAGACAGGGTTCCTGGAAACACCATATATTTT
TRBJ1-5,NA,TRBV3-1/TRBV3-2,NA,15,CASSQTRAYNQPQHF,TGTGCCAGCAGCCAAACCAGGGCTTACAATCAGCCCCAGCATTTT
TRBJ1-2,NA,TRBV6-5,TRBD1,14,CASSDLGTGDGYTF,TGTGCCAGCAGCGACCTAGGGACAGGGGATGGCTACACCTTC
TRBJ2-1,NA,TRBV7-7,TRBD2,15,CASSPGTSGYNEQFF,TGTGCCAGCAGCCCCGGGACTAGCGGTTACAATGAGCAGTTCTTC
TRBJ2-7,NA,TRBV19,TRBD2,16,CASSIGGSFAPDEQYF,TGTGCCAGTAGTATAGGCGGGAGCTTTGCCCCTGACGAGCAGTACTTC
TRBJ1-6,NA,TRBV28,NA,18,CASSLYTVVDRRNSPLHF,TGTGCCAGCAGTTTATATACAGTGGTGGATCGTAGAAATTCACCCCTCCACTTT
TRBJ2-1,NA,TRBV28,NA,14,CASNPGGLHNEQFF,TGTGCCAGCAACCCCGGGGGGCTGCACAATGAGCAGTTCTTC
TRBJ1-4,NA,TRBV7-2,NA,13,CASSLGANEKLFF,TGTGCCAGCAGCTTAGGCGCTAATGAAAAACTGTTTTTT
TRBJ2-1,NA,TRBV12-5,NA,13,CASGLLSYNEQFF,TGTGCTAGTGGTTTGTTATCCTACAATGAGCAGTTCTTC
TRBJ1-1,NA,TRBV24-1,TRBD1,15,CATSEVGQRDTEAFF,TGTGCCACCAGTGAAGTGGGACAGCGGGACACTGAAGCTTTCTTT
TRBJ2-7,NA,TRBV11-2,NA,19,CASSLRRSPQGGPSYEQYF,TGTGCCAGCAGCTTAAGGAGGTCCCCACAGGGTGGTCCCTCCTACGAGCAGTACTTC
TRBJ2-1,NA,TRBV27,TRBD2,14,CASSLGLAGGEQFF,TGTGCCAGCAGTTTGGGACTAGCGGGAGGAGAGCAGTTCTTC
TRBJ2-1,NA,TRBV4-3,TRBD2,16,CASSRTGLAGNNEQFF,TGCGCCAGCAGCCGAACGGGACTAGCGGGAAACAATGAGCAGTTCTTC
TRBJ2-3,NA,TRBV7-7,NA,15,CASSLGDRSTDTQYF,TGTGCTAGCAGCTTAGGAGACAGGAGCACAGATACGCAGTATTTT
TRBJ2-3,NA,TRBV10-2,TRBD1,15,CASSGGTGRSDTQYF,TGCGCCAGCAGTGGGGGGACAGGGAGATCAGATACGCAGTATTTT
TRBJ2-5,NA,TRBV6-5,TRBD2,15,CASSSLAGGSETQYF,TGTGCCAGCAGTTCGCTAGCGGGAGGTTCTGAGACCCAGTACTTC
TRBJ2-1,once,TRBV2,NA,12,CASRREGEVPFF,TGTGCCAGCAGACGTGAGGGAGAGGTCCCGTTCTTC
TRBJ2-3,NA,TRBV13,TRBD2,17,CASSSPSGSPPTDTQYF,TGTGCCAGCAGCTCCCCTAGCGGGAGCCCCCCCACAGATACGCAGTATTTT
TRBJ1-5,NA,TRBV27,NA,14,CASRGQGSNQPQHF,TGTGCCAGCAGAGGTCAGGGTAGCAATCAGCCCCAGCATTTT
TRBJ1-1,NA,TRBV28,TRBD1,15,CASTSGQGGRTEAFF,TGTGCCAGCACCTCCGGACAGGGCGGGAGAACTGAAGCTTTCTTT
TRBJ2-6,NA,TRBV6-2/TRBV6-3,NA,15,CASSYAGAGANVLTF,TGTGCCAGCAGTTATGCAGGGGCTGGGGCCAACGTCCTGACTTTC
TRBJ2-7,NA,TRBV18,NA,13,CASSPGHSYEQYF,TGTGCCAGCTCACCGGGACATTCCTACGAGCAGTACTTC
TRBJ2-7,NA,TRBV5-1,TRBD1,14,CASSSTGVTYEQYF,TGCGCCAGCAGTTCAACAGGGGTAACCTACGAGCAGTACTTC
TRBJ2-2,NA,TRBV27,NA,12,CASSLNTGELFF,TGTGCCAGCAGCTTGAACACCGGGGAGCTGTTTTTT
TRBJ1-6,NA,TRBV11-2,NA,18,CASSLAPGRAAYNSPLHF,TGTGCCAGCAGCTTAGCGCCGGGCAGGGCAGCCTATAATTCACCCCTCCACTTT
TRBJ1-4,NA,TRBV27,NA,15,CASSLLVRRGEKLFF,TGTGCCAGCAGTTTATTGGTCAGAAGGGGTGAAAAACTGTTTTTT
TRBJ2-5,NA,TRBV4-2,TRBD1,12,CASSGTEETQYF,TGTGCCAGCAGTGGGACAGAAGAGACCCAGTACTTC
TRBJ2-7,NA,TRBV5-4,TRBD2,15,CASSLSASGIYEQYF,TGTGCCAGCAGCTTGTCTGCTAGCGGTATATACGAGCAGTACTTC
TRBJ1-2,NA,TRBV12-3/TRBV12-4,TRBD1,12,CASSTGTVGYTF,TGTGCCAGCAGTACCGGGACAGTTGGCTACACCTTC
TRBJ1-6,NA,TRBV5-6,NA,17,CASSLAGLTAGAGPLHF,TGTGCCAGCAGCTTGGCCGGGCTGACGGCAGGGGCGGGACCCCTCCACTTT
TRBJ2-1,NA,TRBV5-4,TRBD2,16,CASSLLRLATYNEQFF,TGTGCCAGCAGCTTGCTACGACTAGCGACGTACAATGAGCAGTTCTTC
TRBJ2-1,NA,TRBV11-2,TRBD2,16,CASSHHEREWMNEQFF,TGTGCCAGCAGCCACCACGAGCGGGAATGGATGAATGAGCAGTTCTTC
TRBJ2-7,NA,TRBV9,TRBD1,15,CASSATGGSSYEQYF,TGTGCCAGCAGCGCCACAGGGGGTAGCTCCTACGAGCAGTACTTC
TRBJ2-7,NA,TRBV7-2,NA,17,CASRFRAGPIFSYEQYF,TGTGCCAGCAGGTTCCGGGCGGGGCCCATTTTTTCCTACGAGCAGTACTTC
TRBJ1-4,NA,TRBV13,NA,14,CASSFRALNEKLFF,TGTGCCAGCAGCTTCAGGGCCCTGAATGAAAAACTGTTTTTT
TRBJ2-5,NA,TRBV27,TRBD2,18,CASSLSGRGALTGETQYF,TGTGCCAGCAGTTTATCCGGGAGGGGGGCTCTCACCGGGGAGACCCAGTACTTC
TRBJ2-1,few,TRBV7-2,NA,13,CASSVTTTTAQFF,TGTGCCAGCAGCGTGACGACTACCACGGCGCAGTTCTTC
TRBJ2-3,NA,TRBV3-1/TRBV3-2,TRBD2,15,CASSQTSGSTDTQYF,TGTGCCAGCAGCCAAACTAGCGGGAGCACAGATACGCAGTATTTT
TRBJ1-2,NA,TRBV27,NA,16,CASSPGVGNVDYGYTF,TGTGCCAGCTCCCCCGGTGTGGGGAATGTAGACTACGGCTACACCTTC
TRBJ1-1,once,TRBV7-9,NA,14,CASSPSDRNTEAFF,TGTGCCAGCAGCCCGTCGGACAGGAACACTGAAGCTTTCTTT
TRBJ2-2,NA,TRBV5-3,NA,14,CASAGTNNTGELFF,TGTGCCAGCGCCGGGACAAATAACACCGGGGAGCTGTTTTTT
TRBJ1-5,NA,TRBV19,NA,15,CASSIGGVGNQPQHF,TGTGCCAGTAGTATAGGGGGGGTGGGCAATCAGCCCCAGCATTTT
TRBJ2-3,NA,TRBV6-1,TRBD2,16,CASSELGGRATDTQYF,TGTGCCAGCAGTGAATTGGGGGGGAGAGCCACAGATACGCAGTATTTT
TRBJ2-6,NA,TRBV15,NA,16,CATSRDKEKRDNVLTF,TGTGCCACCAGCAGAGATAAGGAGAAACGGGACAACGTCCTGACTTTC
TRBJ1-5,NA,TRBV6-5,NA,13,CASKEFGNQPQHF,TGTGCCAGCAAAGAGTTCGGCAATCAGCCCCAGCATTTT
TRBJ2-7,NA,TRBV15,TRBD2,15,CATSKWTSGSYEQYF,TGTGCCACCAGCAAATGGACTAGCGGGAGTTACGAGCAGTACTTC
TRBJ2-3,NA,TRBV7-2,NA,13,CASSLTGVDTQYF,TGTGCCAGCAGCCTGACGGGGGTAGATACGCAGTATTTT
TRBJ2-7,NA,TRBV5-1,TRBD1,15,CASSLGDRGGYEQYF,TGCGCCAGCAGCTTGGGGGACAGGGGAGGCTACGAGCAGTACTTC
TRBJ2-3,NA,TRBV5-1,TRBD1,15,CASSPGTGGADTQYF,TGCGCCAGCAGCCCCGGGACAGGGGGCGCGGATACGCAGTATTTT
TRBJ2-5,NA,TRBV10-3,TRBD2,14,CASSGGRGAETQYF,TGTGCCTCATCGGGCGGGAGGGGGGCAGAGACCCAGTACTTC
TRBJ1-1,NA,TRBV6-5,NA,13,CASSYFGRTEAFF,TGTGCCAGCAGTTACTTCGGTCGCACTGAAGCTTTCTTT
TRBJ2-1,NA,TRBV7-2,TRBD1,15,CASSLRDRVFDEQFF,TGTGCCAGCAGTCTCCGGGACAGGGTTTTCGATGAGCAGTTCTTC
TRBJ2-5,once,TRBV11-2,NA,14,CASSLESPEETQYF,TGTGCCAGCAGCTTAGAGAGTCCGGAAGAGACCCAGTACTTC